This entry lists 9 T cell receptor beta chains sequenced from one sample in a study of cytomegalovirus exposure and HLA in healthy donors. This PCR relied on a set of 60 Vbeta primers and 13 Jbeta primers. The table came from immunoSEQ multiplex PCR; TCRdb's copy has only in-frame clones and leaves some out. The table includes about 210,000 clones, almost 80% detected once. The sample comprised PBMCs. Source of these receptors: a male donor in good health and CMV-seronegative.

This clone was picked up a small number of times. The CDR3: CASSLSPPGWVNTEAFF. CDR3 coding DNA: TGTGCCAGCAGTTTATCCCCTCCGGGTTGGGTCAACACTGAAGCTTTCTTT. J is TRBJ1-1 and V is TRBV28; D uncertain. The CDR3 has 17 amino acids. With 1 base removed from V and 2 bases from J, the gap between germline ends came to 17 bases. The germline CDR1 and CDR2 sequences are MDHEN and SYDVKM.

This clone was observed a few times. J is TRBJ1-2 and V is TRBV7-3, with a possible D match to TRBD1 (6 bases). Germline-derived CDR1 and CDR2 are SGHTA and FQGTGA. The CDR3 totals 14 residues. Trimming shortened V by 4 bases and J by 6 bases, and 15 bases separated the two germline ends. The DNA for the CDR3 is TGTGCCAGCAGCTCAAGAGGGGGGGCGGATGGCTACACCTTC. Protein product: CASSSRGGADGYTF. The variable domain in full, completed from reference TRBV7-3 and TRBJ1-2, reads GAGVSQTPSNKVTEKGKYVELRCDPISGHTALYWYRQSLGQGPEFLIYFQGTGAADDSGLPNDRFFAVRPEGSVSTLKIQRTERGDSAVYLCASSSRGGADGYTFGSGTRLTVV.

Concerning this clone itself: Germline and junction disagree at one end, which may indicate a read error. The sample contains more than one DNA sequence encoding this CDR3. CDR3: CASSARTSGTVNTGELFF. CDR3 nucleotide sequence: TGCGCCAGCAGCGCCCGGACTAGCGGGACGGTGAACACCGGGGAACTGTTTTTT. The rearrangement links TRBV5-1 to TRBJ2-2; 12 nucleotides match TRBD2. The length of the CDR3 is 18 residues. Germline CDR1 is SGHRS and CDR2 is YFSETQ.

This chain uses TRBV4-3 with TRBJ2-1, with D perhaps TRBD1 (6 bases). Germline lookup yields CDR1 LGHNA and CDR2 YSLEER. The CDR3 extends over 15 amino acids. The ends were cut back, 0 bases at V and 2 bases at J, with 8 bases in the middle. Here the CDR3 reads CASSQDQGTYNEQFF. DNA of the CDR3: TGCGCCAGCAGCCAAGATCAGGGGACCTACAATGAGCAGTTCTTC.

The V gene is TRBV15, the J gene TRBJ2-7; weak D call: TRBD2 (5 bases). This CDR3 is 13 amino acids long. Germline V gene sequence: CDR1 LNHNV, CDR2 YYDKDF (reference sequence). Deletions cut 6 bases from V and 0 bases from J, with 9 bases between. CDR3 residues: CATSSANSYEQYF. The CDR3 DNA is TGTGCCACCAGTAGCGCCAACTCCTACGAGCAGTACTTC.

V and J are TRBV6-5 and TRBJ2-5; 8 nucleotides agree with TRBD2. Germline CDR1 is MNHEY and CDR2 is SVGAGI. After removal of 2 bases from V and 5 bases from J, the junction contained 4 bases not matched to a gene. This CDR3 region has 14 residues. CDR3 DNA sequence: TGTGCCAGCAGTTACGGGACGGGGGGGGAGACCCAGTACTTC. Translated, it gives CASSYGTGGETQYF.

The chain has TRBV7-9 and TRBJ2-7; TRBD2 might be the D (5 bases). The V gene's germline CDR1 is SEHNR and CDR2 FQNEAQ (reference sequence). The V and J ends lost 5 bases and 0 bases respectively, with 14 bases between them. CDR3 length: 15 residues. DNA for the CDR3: TGTGCCAGCAGCACTGGACTTTTCATCTCCTACGAGCAGTACTTC. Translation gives CASSTGLFISYEQYF.

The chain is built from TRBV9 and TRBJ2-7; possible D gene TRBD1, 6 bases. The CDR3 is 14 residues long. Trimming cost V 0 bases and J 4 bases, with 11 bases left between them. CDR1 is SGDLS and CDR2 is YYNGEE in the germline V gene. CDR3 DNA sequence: TGTGCCAGCAGCGTAGGCAGGGGAAGTTACGAGCAGTACTTC. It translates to CASSVGRGSYEQYF. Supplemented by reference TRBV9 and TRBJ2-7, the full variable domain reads DSGVTQTPKHLITATGQRVTLRCSPRSGDLSVYWYQQSLDQGLQFLIQYYNGEERAKGNILERFSAQQFPDLHSELNLSSLELGDSALYFCASSVGRGSYEQYFGPGTRLTVT.

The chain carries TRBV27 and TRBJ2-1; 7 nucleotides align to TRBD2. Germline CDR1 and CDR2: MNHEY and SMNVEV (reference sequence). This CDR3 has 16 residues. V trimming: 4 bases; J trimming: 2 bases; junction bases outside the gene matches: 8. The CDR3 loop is CASSWRGRAPYNEQFF. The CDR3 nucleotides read TGTGCCAGCAGTTGGAGAGGGAGGGCCCCCTACAATGAGCAGTTCTTC.